This TCR beta chain was found in a study of response to subunit inactivated influenza vaccine. TCRdb re-called the RT-PCR reads through MiXCR, storing one row per CDR3 protein. Of some 520,000 distinct CDR3 sequences listed, approximately 15% are singletons. About this clonotype itself: The antigen is unknown.

Points from the study as a whole: Researchers suggested that each seasonal influenza vaccination recruits few new T cells.

Germline V CDR1 and CDR2: DFQATT, SNEGSKA (reference sequence). J was trimmed by 5 bases and V by 5 bases; bases with no gene match: 10. The CDR3 has 14 amino acids. The TCR was taken from a man aged 45 to 75 who received an inactivated influenza vaccine. The sequences come from CD4+ T cells sorted from PBMCs, collected roughly 24 months after vaccination. The genes are TRBV20-1 and TRBJ2-7; 9 bases are a match to TRBD1. The CDR3 loop reads CSALGLQGAHEQYF. The CDR3 DNA is TGCAGTGCTTTGGGGTTACAGGGGGCGCACGAGCAGTACTTC.